The 28 T cell receptor beta chains reported below all come from one sample, sequenced in a study of long-term antiretroviral therapy in people with HIV. The libraries were made with immunoSEQ v3.0 at survey level. Libraries were prepared by immunoSEQ multiplex PCR; TCRdb keeps only in-frame clonotypes and omits some of them. The data contain around 40,000 clones, 86% of them singletons. The sequencing used unsorted PBMCs, collected just before starting antiretroviral therapy. The receptors were gathered from a woman aged 18 to 35 with HIV.

This chain connects TRBV7-2 to TRBJ1-4, with 8 bases matching TRBD1. Germline V lookup: CDR1 SGHTA, CDR2 FQGNSA. The CDR3 runs to 15 residues. Losses at the gene ends were 4 bases for V and 6 bases for J; bases not matched to a gene: 7. CDR3 sequence: CASSSRTGSDEKLFF. CDR3 nucleotides: TGTGCCAGCAGCTCGCGGACAGGGTCGGATGAAAAACTGTTTTTT.

DNA for the CDR3: TGTGCCAGAAGCTTGGGACTTACGGGGGCAACTAATGAAAAACTGTTTTTT. Encoded protein: CARSLGLTGATNEKLFF. The chain recombines TRBV5-3 with TRBJ1-4; TRBD1 might be the D (5 bases). TRBV5-3 is annotated as an ORF whose role is uncertain. Trimming took off 0 bases at V and 0 bases at J, with 12 bases between the two ends. CDR3 size: 17 residues.

In its sample, this clone was seen once. V usage is TRBV9 and J usage is TRBJ1-3; D not certain. The CDR3 has 15 residues. Trimming removed 4 bases at V and 0 bases at J, with 11 bases between. Germline loops: CDR1 SGDLS, CDR2 YYNGEE. CDR3 in amino acids: CASSPPVGSGNTIYF. The CDR3 DNA reads as TGTGCCAGCAGCCCCCCAGTGGGCTCTGGAAACACCATATATTTT.

The V call is TRBV6-5, the J call TRBJ1-6, with D unresolved. Germline-derived CDR1 and CDR2 are MNHEY and SVGAGI. This CDR3 region has 16 residues. Trimming took 2 bases from V and 0 from J, leaving 8 bases between them. The CDR3 region has the DNA TGTGCCAGCAGTTACCAGCCGAGCTCCTATAATTCACCCCTCCACTTT. Protein: CASSYQPSSYNSPLHF.

The chain recombines TRBV2 with TRBJ2-1; a possible D gene is TRBD2 (5 bases). The length of the CDR3 is 14 residues. V gave up 7 bases and J gave up 12 bases, with 22 bases separating them. CDR1 is SNHLY, CDR2 FYNNEI, per germline. The CDR3 DNA sequence: TGTGCCAGCATCGACGAGCACTTGACCCGGGGGCAGTTCTTC. It codes for CASIDEHLTRGQFF.

The chain carries TRBV7-2 and TRBJ2-7, with D hard to call. Trimming took 2 bases from V and 5 from J, leaving 13 bases between them. CDR3 length equals 14 residues. Germline loops: CDR1 SGHTA, CDR2 FQGNSA. CDR3 amino acids: CASSLYSQPDEQYF. In nucleotides, the CDR3 is TGTGCCAGCAGCTTATATTCTCAGCCCGACGAGCAGTACTTC.

CDR3 bases: TGTGCCAGCAGCCTACCCGGGACTAGCGGAGATACGCAGTATTTT. Translation: CASSLPGTSGDTQYF. V and J are TRBV14 and TRBJ2-3; the match to TRBD2 covers 11 bases. This CDR3 has 15 amino acids. The junction had 5 bases not matched to a gene; V was cut back by 4 bases and J by 5 bases. Germline V lookup: CDR1 SGHDN, CDR2 FVKESK.

The chain carries TRBV2 and TRBJ2-2; 10 bases are shared with TRBD2. The CDR3 extends over 14 amino acids. CDR1 is SNHLY and CDR2 is FYNNEI in the germline V gene. The V segment lost 7 bases and the J segment 4 bases; nucleotides outside the gene matches: 3. The CDR3 DNA is TGTGCCAGCAAGCGGGAGGGGAGCACCGGGGAGCTGTTTTTT. Translation: CASKREGSTGELFF. The whole variable domain, filled in from reference TRBV2 and TRBJ2-2, reads EPEVTQTPSHQVTQMGQEVILRCVPISNHLYFYWYRQILGQKVEFLVSFYNNEISEKSEIFDDQFSVERPDGSNFTLKIRSTKLEDSAMYFCASKREGSTGELFFGEGSRLTVL.

The gene calls are TRBV9 and TRBJ2-3; possible D gene TRBD1, 6 bases. The V and J ends lost 0 bases and 3 bases respectively, with 17 bases between them. There are 17 residues in the CDR3. Germline V gene data show CDR1 as SGDLS and CDR2 as YYNGEE. CDR3 protein: CASSVEGWDKTTDTQYF. Written as DNA, the CDR3 is TGTGCCAGCAGCGTAGAAGGGTGGGACAAGACGACAGATACGCAGTATTTT.

This chain joins TRBV28 and TRBJ2-7, with D perhaps TRBD1 (7 bases). The CDR3 length is 15 residues. Trimming left V 7 bases short and J 0 bases short, with 16 bases between. CDR1 MDHEN and CDR2 SYDVKM come from the germline V gene. CDR3 sequence reads: CASTPAGQSSYEQYF. CDR3 nucleotides: TGTGCCAGCACTCCGGCGGGACAGAGCTCCTACGAGCAGTACTTC.

The J gene is TRBJ2-7, the V gene TRBV2, with a weak D call TRBD1 (6 bases). The CDR3 has 15 residues. Trimming removed 3 bases at V and 2 bases at J, with 14 bases between. Germline-derived CDR1 and CDR2 are SNHLY and FYNNEI. In DNA form, the CDR3 reads TGTGCCAGCAGTGAGCCGGACACAGGGACCTACGAGCAGTACTTC. Translation gives CASSEPDTGTYEQYF.

This clone was seen once. The chain combines TRBV9 with TRBJ2-5; D may match TRBD1 or TRBD2 (5 bases each). V shed 3 bases and J shed 2 bases, with 14 bases lying between them. The CDR3 has 15 residues. CDR1 is SGDLS and CDR2 is YYNGEE in the germline V gene. The CDR3 sequence is CASSAGPSRQETQYF. The CDR3 DNA reads as TGTGCCAGCAGCGCGGGGCCGAGCCGACAAGAGACCCAGTACTTC.

V gene TRBV6-1 combines with J gene TRBJ2-3; 11 positions agree with TRBD1. After removal of 4 bases from V and 2 bases from J, the junction contained 2 bases not matched to a gene. This CDR3 has 15 amino acids. Germline-derived CDR1 and CDR2 are MNHNS and SASEGT. The CDR3 spells CASSGDRGTTDTQYF. The CDR3 coding sequence is TGTGCCAGCAGTGGGGACAGGGGGACCACAGATACGCAGTATTTT.

The V gene is TRBV6-5, the J gene TRBJ1-2, with D perhaps TRBD1 (5 bases). This CDR3 spans 15 amino acids. V lost 2 bases and J 5 bases, leaving 15 bases between the germline ends. Looked up from germline, CDR1 is MNHEY and CDR2 is SVGAGI. The CDR3 reads CASSYPIGGTYGYTF. CDR3 in DNA: TGTGCCAGCAGTTACCCCATTGGGGGTACTTATGGCTACACCTTC.

The chain combines TRBV10-2 with TRBJ2-1, with D perhaps given as TRBD1 or TRBD2 (6 bases each). The CDR3 runs 15 residues. With 6 bases removed from V and 2 bases from J, the gap between germline ends came to 14 bases. Germline loops: CDR1 WSHSY, CDR2 SAAADI. CDR3 protein: CASREGGSTYNEQFF. In nucleotides, the CDR3 is TGCGCCAGCAGAGAAGGGGGGAGCACCTACAATGAGCAGTTCTTC.

V usage is TRBV4-1 and J usage is TRBJ1-1, with D perhaps matching TRBD1 (5 bases). Deletions cut 4 bases from V and 3 bases from J, with 15 bases between. The CDR3 length is 15 residues. CDR1 and CDR2 (germline): MGHRA, YSYEKL. The CDR3 nucleotides read TGCGCCAGCAGCCCCCTCGGGGGGAGCGACACTGAAGCTTTCTTT. It yields the protein CASSPLGGSDTEAFF.

The chain recombines TRBV5-1 with TRBJ2-2; D gene unclear. In germline, CDR1 is SGHRS, CDR2 YFSETQ. The CDR3 spans 12 residues. V was clipped by 4 bases and J by 2 bases, with 3 bases between them. This CDR3 reads CASSHNTGELFF. In nucleotides, the CDR3 is TGCGCCAGCAGCCATAACACCGGGGAGCTGTTTTTT.

The chain links TRBV6-1 to TRBJ1-1, with TRBD1 matching 9 bases. The CDR3 extends over 15 amino acids. V lost 7 bases, J lost 4 bases, and 10 bases stayed unmatched. Germline lookup yields CDR1 MNHNS and CDR2 SASEGT. The DNA for the CDR3 is TGTGCCAGCACCGTTAAAACAGGGGGCGGCACTGAAGCTTTCTTT. This encodes CASTVKTGGGTEAFF.

The chain carries TRBV2 and TRBJ1-6; 8 bases agree with TRBD1. V was clipped by 5 bases and J by 6 bases; unmatched bases: 6. Germline values: CDR1 SNHLY, CDR2 FYNNEI. The CDR3 has 15 amino acids. The CDR3, as DNA: TGTGCCAGCAGTTCACAGGGGGTTGGTAATTCACCCCTCCACTTT. Translated: CASSSQGVGNSPLHF.

V and J are TRBV9 and TRBJ2-1, with TRBD1 as a possible D gene (5 bases). Deletions cut 1 base from V and 8 bases from J, with 13 bases between. Germline loops: CDR1 SGDLS, CDR2 YYNGEE. The CDR3 is 14 amino acids. The CDR3 nucleotides read TGTGCCAGCAGCGTATTCCCAGGGTTTGATGAGCAGTTCTTC. It is translated as CASSVFPGFDEQFF.

The chain has TRBV7-9 and TRBJ2-2; tentative D call: TRBD1 (6 bases). Germline lookup yields CDR1 SEHNR and CDR2 FQNEAQ (reference sequence). Trimming took 4 bases from V and 6 from J, leaving 9 bases between them. The CDR3 extends over 13 amino acids. CDR3 protein: CASSYGQSGELFF. CDR3 nucleotides: TGTGCCAGCAGCTATGGACAGTCCGGGGAGCTGTTTTTT.

The chain links TRBV28 to TRBJ1-1; D not certain. V lost 4 bases to trimming and J lost 6 bases, with 9 bases between them. Germline values: CDR1 MDHEN, CDR2 SYDVKM. The CDR3 is 12 amino acids. CDR3 residues: CASSSRRAEAFF. In DNA form, the CDR3 reads TGTGCCAGCAGTTCGCGGCGGGCTGAAGCTTTCTTT.

For the CDR3, the DNA is TGTGCCAGCAGTCTTCCGGGACAGGGTTTCTCCTACGAGCAGTACTTC. This codes for CASSLPGQGFSYEQYF. The V gene is TRBV28, the J gene TRBJ2-7; 9 bases line up with TRBD1. The CDR3 runs to 16 residues. V was clipped by 5 bases and J by 0 bases; unmatched bases: 8. Germline V gene data show CDR1 as MDHEN and CDR2 as SYDVKM.

The genes are TRBV7-9 and TRBJ1-3; D call uncertain. This CDR3 contains 16 residues. Trimming removed 0 bases from V and 1 base from J, with 10 bases in between. Germline V lookup: CDR1 SEHNR, CDR2 FQNEAQ (reference sequence). The CDR3 loop reads CASSLADWGSGNTIYF. The CDR3 nucleotides read TGTGCCAGCAGCTTAGCGGACTGGGGTTCTGGAAACACCATATATTTT. Filled out from reference TRBV7-9 and TRBJ1-3, the complete variable domain reads DTGVSQNPRHKITKRGQNVTFRCDPISEHNRLYWYRQTLGQGPEFLTYFQNEAQLEKSRLLSDRFSAERPKGSFSTLEIQRTEQGDSAMYLCASSLADWGSGNTIYFGEGSWLTVV.

The rearrangement uses TRBV28 and TRBJ1-3; D ambiguous. The CDR3 consists of 12 residues. V was trimmed by 5 bases and J by 5 bases, leaving 7 bases between them. Germline-derived CDR1 and CDR2 are MDHEN and SYDVKM. CDR3 protein: CASSGSRNTIYF. In DNA form, the CDR3 reads TGTGCCAGCAGTGGGTCACGAAACACCATATATTTT.

V gene TRBV10-2 combines with J gene TRBJ2-2; either TRBD1 or TRBD2 may fit D (6 bases each). The V end was cut by 3 bases, the J end by 7 bases, with 9 bases between. Per the germline V gene, CDR1 is WSHSY and CDR2 is SAAADI. The CDR3 has 13 residues. CDR3 in DNA: TGCGCCAGCAGTGAAGGGGGGCACGGGGAGCTGTTTTTT. It translates to CASSEGGHGELFF.

This clone was picked up one time. The CDR3 bases are TGTGCCAGCAGCTTCTCTACCTACGAGCAGTACTTC. This gives the protein CASSFSTYEQYF. The rearrangement joins TRBV7-9 to TRBJ2-7; D gene ambiguous. The CDR3 has 12 amino acids. Germline V gene sequence: CDR1 SEHNR, CDR2 FQNEAQ (reference sequence). V was trimmed by 3 bases and J by 2 bases, leaving 5 bases between them.

This clone occurred once. The chain has TRBV6-5 and TRBJ2-5; 10 positions agree with TRBD2. The CDR3 contains 15 residues. Germline-derived CDR1 and CDR2 are MNHEY and SVGAGI. V trimming: 10 bases; J trimming: 4 bases; junction bases outside the gene matches: 12. In DNA, the CDR3 is TGTGCCACGCTCGAAGCGGGAGGGCCGGGAGAGACCCAGTACTTC. It translates to CATLEAGGPGETQYF.